This TCR beta chain was sequenced for a study of T cell changes during pregnancy in multiple sclerosis. Looked up from germline, CDR1 is LNHDA and CDR2 is SQIVND (reference sequence). The CDR3 sequence is 15 residues long. V shed 3 bases and J shed 0 bases, with 9 bases lying between them. This table comes from immunoSEQ multiplex PCR, and its TCRdb copy is limited to in-frame clones, with some not included. Of tens of thousands of clones listed, nearly 90% are singletons. Sample: CD4+ T cells from peripheral blood mononuclear cells, taken in the second trimester of pregnancy. V and J are TRBV19 and TRBJ1-5, with D hard to call. The clonotype originates from a female donor with multiple sclerosis, enrolled in a pregnancy study. CDR3 loop: CASSISVNSNQPQHF. The CDR3, as DNA: TGTGCCAGTAGTATCTCCGTTAATAGCAATCAGCCCCAGCATTTT.